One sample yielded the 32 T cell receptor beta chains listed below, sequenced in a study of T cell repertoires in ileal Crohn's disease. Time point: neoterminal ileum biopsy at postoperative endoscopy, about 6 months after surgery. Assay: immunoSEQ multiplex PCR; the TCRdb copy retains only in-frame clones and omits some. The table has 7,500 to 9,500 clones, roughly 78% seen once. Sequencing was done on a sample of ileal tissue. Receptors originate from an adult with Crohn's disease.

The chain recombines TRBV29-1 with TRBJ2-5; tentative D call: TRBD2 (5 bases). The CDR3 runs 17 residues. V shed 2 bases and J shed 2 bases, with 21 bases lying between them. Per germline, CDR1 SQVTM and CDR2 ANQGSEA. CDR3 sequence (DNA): TGCAGCGTTGAAATAGGTAGCGCCCAGATAGGGCAAGAGACCCAGTACTTC. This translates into CSVEIGSAQIGQETQYF.

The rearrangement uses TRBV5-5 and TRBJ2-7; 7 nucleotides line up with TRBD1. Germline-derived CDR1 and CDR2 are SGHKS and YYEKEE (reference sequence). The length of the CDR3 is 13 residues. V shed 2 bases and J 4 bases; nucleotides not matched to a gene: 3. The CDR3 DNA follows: TGTGCCAGCAGCTTTACAGGGGAGTACGAGCAGTACTTC. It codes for CASSFTGEYEQYF.

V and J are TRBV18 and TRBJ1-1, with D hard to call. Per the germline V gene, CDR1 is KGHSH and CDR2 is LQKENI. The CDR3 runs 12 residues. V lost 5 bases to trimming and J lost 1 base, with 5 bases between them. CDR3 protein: CASSRGNTEAFF. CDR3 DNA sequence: TGTGCCAGCTCAAGAGGGAACACTGAAGCTTTCTTT. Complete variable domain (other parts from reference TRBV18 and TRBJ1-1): NAGVMQNPRHLVRRRGQEARLRCSPMKGHSHVYWYRQLPEEGLKFMVYLQKENIIDESGMPKERFSAEFPKEGPSILRIQQVVRGDSAAYFCASSRGNTEAFFGQGTRLTVV.

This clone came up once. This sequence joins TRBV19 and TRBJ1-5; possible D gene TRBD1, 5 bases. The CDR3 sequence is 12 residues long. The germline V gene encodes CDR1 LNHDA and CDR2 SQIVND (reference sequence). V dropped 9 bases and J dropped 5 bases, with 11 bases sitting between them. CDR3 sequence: CASKDTYQPQHF. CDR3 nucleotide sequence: TGTGCCAGCAAGGACACCTATCAGCCCCAGCATTTT.

The CDR3 DNA follows: TGTGCCAGCAGCCCAGGGTCCTGGAGCAATCAGCCCCAGCATTTT. This translates into CASSPGSWSNQPQHF. The chain uses TRBV7-2 and TRBJ1-5, with a weak D call TRBD1 (5 bases). The CDR3 is 15 amino acids. Germline V gene lookup returns CDR1 SGHTA and CDR2 FQGNSA. V was clipped by 5 bases and J by 1 base, with 12 bases between them.

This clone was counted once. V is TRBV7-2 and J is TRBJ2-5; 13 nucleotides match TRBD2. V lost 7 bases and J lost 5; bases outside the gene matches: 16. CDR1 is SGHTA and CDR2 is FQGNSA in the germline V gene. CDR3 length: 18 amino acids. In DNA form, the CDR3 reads TGTGCCAGCAACGACCCTCTGACTAGCGGGGGGCCCTGGGAGACCCAGTACTTC. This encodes CASNDPLTSGGPWETQYF.

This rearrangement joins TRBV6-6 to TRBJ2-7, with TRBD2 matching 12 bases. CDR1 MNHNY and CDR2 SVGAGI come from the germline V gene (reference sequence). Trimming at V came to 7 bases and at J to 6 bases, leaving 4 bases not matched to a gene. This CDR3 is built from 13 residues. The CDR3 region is CASKKTSGGEQYF. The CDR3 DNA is TGTGCCAGCAAAAAGACTAGCGGGGGCGAGCAGTACTTC.

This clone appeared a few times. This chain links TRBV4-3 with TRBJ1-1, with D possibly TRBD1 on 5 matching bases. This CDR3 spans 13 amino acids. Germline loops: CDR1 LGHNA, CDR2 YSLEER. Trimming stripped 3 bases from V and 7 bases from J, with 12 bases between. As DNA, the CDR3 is TGCGCCAGCAGCCACCCGGGGGGGGATGAAGCTTTCTTT. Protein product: CASSHPGGDEAFF.

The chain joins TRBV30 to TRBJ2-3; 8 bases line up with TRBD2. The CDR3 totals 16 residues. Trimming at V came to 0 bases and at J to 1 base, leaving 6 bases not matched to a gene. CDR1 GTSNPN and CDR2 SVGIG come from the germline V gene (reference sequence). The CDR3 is CAWSVSGVWGTDTQYF. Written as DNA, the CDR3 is TGTGCCTGGAGTGTTAGCGGGGTATGGGGCACAGATACGCAGTATTTT.

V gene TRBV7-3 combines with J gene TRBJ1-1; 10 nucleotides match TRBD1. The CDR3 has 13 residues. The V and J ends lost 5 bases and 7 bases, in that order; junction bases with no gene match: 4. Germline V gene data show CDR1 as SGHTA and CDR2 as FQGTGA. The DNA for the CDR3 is TGTGCCAGCAGCAGGACAGGGGGGGGTGAAGCTTTCTTT. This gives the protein CASSRTGGGEAFF.

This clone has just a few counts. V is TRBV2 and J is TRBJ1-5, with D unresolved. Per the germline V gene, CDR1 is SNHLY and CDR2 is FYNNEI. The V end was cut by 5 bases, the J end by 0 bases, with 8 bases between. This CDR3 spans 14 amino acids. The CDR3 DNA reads TGTGCCAGCAGTACAAGAAGTAGCAATCAGCCCCAGCATTTT. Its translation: CASSTRSSNQPQHF.

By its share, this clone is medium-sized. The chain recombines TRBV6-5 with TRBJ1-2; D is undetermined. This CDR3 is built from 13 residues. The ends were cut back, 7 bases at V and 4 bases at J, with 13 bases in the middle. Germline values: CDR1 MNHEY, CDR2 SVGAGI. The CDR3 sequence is CASTSVSLYGYTF. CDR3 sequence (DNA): TGTGCCAGCACCTCGGTGAGCCTCTATGGCTACACCTTC.

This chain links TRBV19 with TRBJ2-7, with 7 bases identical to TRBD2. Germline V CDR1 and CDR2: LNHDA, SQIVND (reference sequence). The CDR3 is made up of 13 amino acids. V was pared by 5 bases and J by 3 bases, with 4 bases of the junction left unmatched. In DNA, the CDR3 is TGTGCCAGTAGTTGGGGAGGGGACTACGAGCAGTACTTC. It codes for CASSWGGDYEQYF.

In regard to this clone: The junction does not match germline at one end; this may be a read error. CDR3 amino acids: CVSSETTDYNEQFF. CDR3 bases: TGTGTCAGCAGTGAAACGACAGATTACAATGAGCAGTTCTTC. The rearrangement uses TRBV25-1 and TRBJ2-1; D perhaps matches TRBD1 (5 bases). Germline CDR1 and CDR2: MGHDK and SYGVNS. There are 14 residues in the CDR3.

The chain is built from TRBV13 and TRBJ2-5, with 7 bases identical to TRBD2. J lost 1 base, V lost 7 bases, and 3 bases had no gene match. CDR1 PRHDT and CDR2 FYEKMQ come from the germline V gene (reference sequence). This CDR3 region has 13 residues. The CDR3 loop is CASNRGSQETQYF. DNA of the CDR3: TGTGCCAGCAACCGCGGGAGCCAAGAGACCCAGTACTTC.

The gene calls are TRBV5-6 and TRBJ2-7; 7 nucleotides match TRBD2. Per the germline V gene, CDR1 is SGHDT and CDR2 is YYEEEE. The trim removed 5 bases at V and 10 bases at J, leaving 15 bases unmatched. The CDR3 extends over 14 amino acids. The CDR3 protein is CASRSGADFPFQYF. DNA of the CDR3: TGTGCCAGCAGGAGCGGGGCAGATTTTCCATTCCAGTACTTC.

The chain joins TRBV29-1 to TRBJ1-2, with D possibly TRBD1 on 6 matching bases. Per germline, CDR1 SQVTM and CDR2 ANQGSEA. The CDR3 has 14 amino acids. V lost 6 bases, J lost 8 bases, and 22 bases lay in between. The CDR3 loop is CSVWGGRGVKGYTF. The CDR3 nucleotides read TGCAGCGTCTGGGGGGGGCGCGGGGTAAAGGGCTACACCTTC.

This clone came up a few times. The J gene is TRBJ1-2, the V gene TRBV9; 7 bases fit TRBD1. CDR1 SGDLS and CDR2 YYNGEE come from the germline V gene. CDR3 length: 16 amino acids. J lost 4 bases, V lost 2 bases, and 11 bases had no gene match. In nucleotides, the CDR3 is TGTGCCAGCAGCGTCGACCGAGGAGGGGGCTCCTATGGCTACACCTTC. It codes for CASSVDRGGGSYGYTF.

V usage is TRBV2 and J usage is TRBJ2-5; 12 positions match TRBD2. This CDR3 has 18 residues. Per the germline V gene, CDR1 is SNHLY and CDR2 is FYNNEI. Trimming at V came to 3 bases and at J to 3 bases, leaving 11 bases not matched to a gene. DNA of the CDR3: TGTGCCAGCAGTGATAACCGACTAGCGGGAGCGGGAGAAGAGACCCAGTACTTC. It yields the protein CASSDNRLAGAGEETQYF.

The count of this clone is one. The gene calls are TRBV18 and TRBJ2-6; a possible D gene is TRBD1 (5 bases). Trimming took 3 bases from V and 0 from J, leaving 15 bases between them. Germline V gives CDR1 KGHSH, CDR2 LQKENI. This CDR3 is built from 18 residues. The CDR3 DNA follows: TGTGCCAGCTCACCTCTGAGACAGCACTACTCTGGGGCCAACGTCCTGACTTTC. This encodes CASSPLRQHYSGANVLTF.

The CDR3 reads CSVDNRGFGYTF. In DNA, the CDR3 is TGCAGCGTTGATAACAGGGGGTTTGGCTACACCTTC. This rearrangement joins TRBV29-1 to TRBJ1-2; 8 bases align to TRBD1. The CDR3 consists of 12 residues. Germline V gene data show CDR1 as SQVTM and CDR2 as ANQGSEA. V lost 3 bases and J lost 7; bases outside the gene matches: 4. Using reference TRBV29-1 and TRBJ1-2 for the parts outside the CDR3, the full variable domain is SAVISQKPSRDICQRGTSLTIQCQVDSQVTMMFWYRQQPGQSLTLIATANQGSEATYESGFVIDKFPISRPNLTFSTLTVSNMSPEDSSIYLCSVDNRGFGYTFGSGTRLTVV.

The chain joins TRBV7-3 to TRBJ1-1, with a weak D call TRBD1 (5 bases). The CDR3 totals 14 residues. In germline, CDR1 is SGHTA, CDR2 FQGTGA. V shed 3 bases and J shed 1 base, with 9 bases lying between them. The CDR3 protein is CASSLGGKNTEAFF. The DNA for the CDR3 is TGTGCCAGCAGCTTGGGGGGAAAGAACACTGAAGCTTTCTTT. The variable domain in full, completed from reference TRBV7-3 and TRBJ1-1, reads GAGVSQTPSNKVTEKGKYVELRCDPISGHTALYWYRQSLGQGPEFLIYFQGTGAADDSGLPNDRFFAVRPEGSVSTLKIQRTERGDSAVYLCASSLGGKNTEAFFGQGTRLTVV.

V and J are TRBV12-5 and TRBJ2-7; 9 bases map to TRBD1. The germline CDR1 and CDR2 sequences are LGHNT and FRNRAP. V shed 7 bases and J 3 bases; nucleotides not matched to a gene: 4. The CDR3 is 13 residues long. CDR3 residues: CASAVDRGYEQYF. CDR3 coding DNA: TGTGCTAGTGCCGTGGACAGGGGCTACGAGCAGTACTTC.

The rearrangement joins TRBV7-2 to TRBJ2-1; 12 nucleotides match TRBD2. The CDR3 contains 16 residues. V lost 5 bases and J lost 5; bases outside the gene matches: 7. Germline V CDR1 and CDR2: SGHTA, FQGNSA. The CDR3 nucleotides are TGTGCCAGCAGCCACGATACTAGCGGGGGGCACAATGAGCAGTTCTTC. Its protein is CASSHDTSGGHNEQFF.

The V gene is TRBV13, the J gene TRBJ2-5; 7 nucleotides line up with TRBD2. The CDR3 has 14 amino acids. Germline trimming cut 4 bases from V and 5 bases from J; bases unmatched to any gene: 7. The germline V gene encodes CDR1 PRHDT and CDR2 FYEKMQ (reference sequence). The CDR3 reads CASSSRLGRETQYF. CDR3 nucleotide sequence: TGTGCCAGCAGCTCACGCCTCGGGAGGGAGACCCAGTACTTC.

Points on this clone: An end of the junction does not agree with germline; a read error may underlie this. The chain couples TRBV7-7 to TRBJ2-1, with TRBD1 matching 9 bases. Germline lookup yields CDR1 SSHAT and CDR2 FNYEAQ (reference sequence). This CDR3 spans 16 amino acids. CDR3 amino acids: CASSPRGQGPYNEQFF. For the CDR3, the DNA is TGTGCTAGCAGCCCCCGAGGACAGGGGCCCTACAATGAGCAGTTCTTC.

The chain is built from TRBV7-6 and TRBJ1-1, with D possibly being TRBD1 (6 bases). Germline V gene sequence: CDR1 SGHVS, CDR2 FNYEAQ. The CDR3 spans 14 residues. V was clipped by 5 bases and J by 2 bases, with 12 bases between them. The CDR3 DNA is TGTGCCAGCAGCACCGGACAGCCCAACACTGAAGCTTTCTTT. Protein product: CASSTGQPNTEAFF.

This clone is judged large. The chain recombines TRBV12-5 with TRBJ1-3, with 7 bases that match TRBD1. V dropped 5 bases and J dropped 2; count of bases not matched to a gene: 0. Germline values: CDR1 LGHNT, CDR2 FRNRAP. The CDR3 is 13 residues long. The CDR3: CASGTGAGNTIYF. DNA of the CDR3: TGTGCTAGTGGTACAGGGGCTGGAAACACCATATATTTT.

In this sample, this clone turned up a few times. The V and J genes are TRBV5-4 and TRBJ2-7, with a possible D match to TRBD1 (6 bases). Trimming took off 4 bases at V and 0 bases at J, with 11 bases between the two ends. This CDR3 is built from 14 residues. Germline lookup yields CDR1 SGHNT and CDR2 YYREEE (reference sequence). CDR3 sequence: CASSQTQGSYEQYF. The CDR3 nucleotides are TGTGCCAGCAGCCAGACACAGGGCTCCTACGAGCAGTACTTC.

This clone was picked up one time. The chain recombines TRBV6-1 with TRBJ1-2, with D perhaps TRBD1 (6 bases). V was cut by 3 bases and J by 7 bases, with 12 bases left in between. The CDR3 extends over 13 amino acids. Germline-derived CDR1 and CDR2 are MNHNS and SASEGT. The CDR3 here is CASSDNPGAGYTF. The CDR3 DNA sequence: TGTGCCAGCAGTGATAACCCAGGGGCTGGCTACACCTTC.

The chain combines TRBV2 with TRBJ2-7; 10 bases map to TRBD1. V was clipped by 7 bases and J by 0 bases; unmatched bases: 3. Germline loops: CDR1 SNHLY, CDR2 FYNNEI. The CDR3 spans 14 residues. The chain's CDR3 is CASTGQGGSYEQYF. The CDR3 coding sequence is TGTGCCAGCACCGGACAGGGGGGCTCCTACGAGCAGTACTTC. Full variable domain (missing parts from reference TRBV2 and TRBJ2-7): EPEVTQTPSHQVTQMGQEVILRCVPISNHLYFYWYRQILGQKVEFLVSFYNNEISEKSEIFDDQFSVERPDGSNFTLKIRSTKLEDSAMYFCASTGQGGSYEQYFGPGTRLTVT.

This CDR3 is CASSPRLAHNEQFF. CDR3 sequence (DNA): TGTGCCAGCTCACCAAGACTAGCGCACAATGAGCAGTTCTTC. V and J are TRBV18 and TRBJ2-1, with 8 bases matching TRBD2. V shed 2 bases and J 5 bases; nucleotides not matched to a gene: 2. There are 14 residues in the CDR3. Germline V gene data show CDR1 as KGHSH and CDR2 as LQKENI.